This record covers a single T cell receptor beta chain. This record belongs to a study of regulatory T cells in long-lasting Graves disease. Described time point: newly diagnosed GD, antithyroid drugs for less than 3 months. From RNA extracted from PBMCs, the TCR library was made. Building of the TCR beta libraries involved iRepertoire HTBI primers and Arm-PCR of CDR3 regions. TCRdb re-derived calls from the multiplex PCR reads in MiXCR, one entry per CDR3 protein. The table lists roughly 440,000 distinct CDR3 sequences, 16% of them singletons, with about a quarter in the top ten. V was pared by 5 bases and J by 4 bases, with 19 bases between. This CDR3 is 16 amino acids long. CDR1 SNHLY and CDR2 FYNNEI come from the germline V gene. The sample also formed part of further work on T cells in Graves' hyperthyroidism and ophthalmopathy. This second report adds: Blood samples included most of the expanded thyroid clonotypes exceeding 0.001. In simple terms, a model built on 13 V-J features told ophthalmopathy apart from stable hyperthyroidism.

The chain joins TRBV2 to TRBJ2-3; D gene uncertain. The sequence derives from a woman between 18 and 29 years old with Graves disease. Sequencing was performed on peripheral blood mononuclear cells (PBMCs), taken at new diagnosis, from a patient treated with antithyroid drugs. The CDR3 reads CASSQGIVPQADTQYF. In DNA form, the CDR3 reads TGTGCCAGCAGTCAAGGGATAGTTCCCCAGGCAGATACGCAGTATTTT.